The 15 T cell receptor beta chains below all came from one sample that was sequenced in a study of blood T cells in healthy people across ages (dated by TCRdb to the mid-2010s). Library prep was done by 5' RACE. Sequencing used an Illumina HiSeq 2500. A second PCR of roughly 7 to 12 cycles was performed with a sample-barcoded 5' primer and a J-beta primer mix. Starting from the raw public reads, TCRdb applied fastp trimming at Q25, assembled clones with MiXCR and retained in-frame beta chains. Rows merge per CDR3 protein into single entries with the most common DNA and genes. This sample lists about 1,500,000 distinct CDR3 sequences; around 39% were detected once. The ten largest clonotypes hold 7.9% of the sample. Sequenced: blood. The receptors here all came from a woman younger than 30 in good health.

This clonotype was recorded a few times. Here the CDR3 reads CSAGPGNNEQFF. CDR3 in DNA: TGCAGTGCCGGACCCGGGAACAATGAGCAGTTCTTC. This rearrangement joins TRBV20-1 to TRBJ2-1, with D maybe TRBD2 (5 bases). Germline CDR1 is DFQATT and CDR2 is SNEGSKA (reference sequence). The CDR3 runs to 12 residues. The V end lost 6 bases, the J end lost 5 bases, and 11 bases lay between the germline ends.

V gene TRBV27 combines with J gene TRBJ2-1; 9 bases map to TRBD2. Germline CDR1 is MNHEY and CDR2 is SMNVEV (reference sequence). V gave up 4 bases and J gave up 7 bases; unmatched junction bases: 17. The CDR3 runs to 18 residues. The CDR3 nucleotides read TGTGCCAGCAGTTCCTATAACTCTGCGGGGGGGCATCTTAATGAGCAGTTCTTC. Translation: CASSSYNSAGGHLNEQFF.

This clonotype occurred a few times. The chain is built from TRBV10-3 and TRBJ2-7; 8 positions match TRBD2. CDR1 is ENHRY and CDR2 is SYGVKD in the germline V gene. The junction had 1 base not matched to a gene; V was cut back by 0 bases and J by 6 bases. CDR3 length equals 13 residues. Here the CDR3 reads CAISESAGGEQYF. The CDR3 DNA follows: TGTGCCATCAGTGAGTCGGCGGGAGGCGAGCAGTACTTC.

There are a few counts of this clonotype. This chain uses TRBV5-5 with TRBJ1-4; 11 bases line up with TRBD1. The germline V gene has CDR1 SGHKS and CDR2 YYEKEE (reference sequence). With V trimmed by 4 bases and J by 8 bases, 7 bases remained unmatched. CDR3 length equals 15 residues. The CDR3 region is CASSGGQGAREKLFF. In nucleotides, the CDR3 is TGTGCCAGCAGCGGAGGACAGGGGGCGAGGGAAAAACTGTTTTTT. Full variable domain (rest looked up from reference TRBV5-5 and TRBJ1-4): DAGVTQSPTHLIKTRGQQVTLRCSPISGHKSVSWYQQVLGQGPQFIFQYYEKEERGRGNFPDRFSARQFPNYSSELNVNALLLGDSALYLCASSGGQGAREKLFFGSGTQLSVL.

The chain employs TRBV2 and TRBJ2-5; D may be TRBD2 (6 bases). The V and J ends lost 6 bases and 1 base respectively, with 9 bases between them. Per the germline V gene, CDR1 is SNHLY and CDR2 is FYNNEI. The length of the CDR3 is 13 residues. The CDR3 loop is CASRRDSQETQYF. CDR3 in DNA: TGTGCCAGCAGGCGGGACTCCCAAGAGACCCAGTACTTC. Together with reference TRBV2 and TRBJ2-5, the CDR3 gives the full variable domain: EPEVTQTPSHQVTQMGQEVILRCVPISNHLYFYWYRQILGQKVEFLVSFYNNEISEKSEIFDDQFSVERPDGSNFTLKIRSTKLEDSAMYFCASRRDSQETQYFGPGTRLLVL.

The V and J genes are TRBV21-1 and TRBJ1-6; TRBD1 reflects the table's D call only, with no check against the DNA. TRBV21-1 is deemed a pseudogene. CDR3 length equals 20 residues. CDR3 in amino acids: CASSKGPPGGKSSYNSPLHF. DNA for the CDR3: TGTGCCAGCAGCAAAGGTCCCCCAGGGGGGAAAAGCTCCTATAATTCACCCCTCCACTTT.

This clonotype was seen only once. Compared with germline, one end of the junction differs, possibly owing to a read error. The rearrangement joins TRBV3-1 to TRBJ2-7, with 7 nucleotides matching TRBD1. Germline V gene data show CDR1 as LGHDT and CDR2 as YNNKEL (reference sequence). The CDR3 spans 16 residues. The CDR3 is CASSQTGALTLYEQYF. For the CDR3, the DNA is TGTGCCAGTAGCCAAACAGGGGCCCTTACTCTTTACGAGCAGTACTTC.

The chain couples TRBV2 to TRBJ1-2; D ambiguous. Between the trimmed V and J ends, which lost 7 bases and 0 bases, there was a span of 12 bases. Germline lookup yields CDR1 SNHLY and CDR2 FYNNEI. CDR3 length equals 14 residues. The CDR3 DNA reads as TGTGCCAGCACCTCCTACGGGGCTAACTATGGCTACACCTTC. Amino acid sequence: CASTSYGANYGYTF.

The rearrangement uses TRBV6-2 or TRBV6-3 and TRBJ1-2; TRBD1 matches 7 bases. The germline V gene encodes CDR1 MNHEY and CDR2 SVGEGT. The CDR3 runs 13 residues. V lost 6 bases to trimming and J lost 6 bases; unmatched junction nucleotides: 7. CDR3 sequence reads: CASRSDRAHGYTF. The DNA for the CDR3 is TGTGCCAGCAGATCCGACAGGGCACATGGCTACACCTTC.

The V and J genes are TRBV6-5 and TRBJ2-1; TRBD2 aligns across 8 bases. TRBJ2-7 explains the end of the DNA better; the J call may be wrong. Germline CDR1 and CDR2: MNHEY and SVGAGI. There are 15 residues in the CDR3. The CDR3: CASSTAAGDHNEQYF. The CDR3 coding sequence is TGTGCCAGCAGTACCGCAGCGGGGGACCACAATGAGCAGTACTTC.

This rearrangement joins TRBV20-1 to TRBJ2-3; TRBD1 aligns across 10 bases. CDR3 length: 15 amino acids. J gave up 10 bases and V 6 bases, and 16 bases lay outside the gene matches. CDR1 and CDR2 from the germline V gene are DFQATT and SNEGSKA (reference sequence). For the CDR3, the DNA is TGCAGTGCCCCAACCGGCGGGACAGGGGTTGGTCCGCAGTATTTT. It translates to CSAPTGGTGVGPQYF.

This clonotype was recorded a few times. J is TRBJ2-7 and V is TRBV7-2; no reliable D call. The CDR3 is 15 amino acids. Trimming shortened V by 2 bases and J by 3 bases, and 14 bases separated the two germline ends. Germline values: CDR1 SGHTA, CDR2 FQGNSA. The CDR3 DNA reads TGTGCCAGCAGCTTACGGCTAGAGAGTAGCTACGAGCAGTACTTC. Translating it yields CASSLRLESSYEQYF.

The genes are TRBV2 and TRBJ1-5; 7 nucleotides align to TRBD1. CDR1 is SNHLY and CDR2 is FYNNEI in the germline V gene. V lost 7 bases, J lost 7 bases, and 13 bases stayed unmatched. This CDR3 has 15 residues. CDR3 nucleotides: TGTGCCAGCACCAAGACAGGGAACTCAGGGCAGCCCCAGCATTTT. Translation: CASTKTGNSGQPQHF.

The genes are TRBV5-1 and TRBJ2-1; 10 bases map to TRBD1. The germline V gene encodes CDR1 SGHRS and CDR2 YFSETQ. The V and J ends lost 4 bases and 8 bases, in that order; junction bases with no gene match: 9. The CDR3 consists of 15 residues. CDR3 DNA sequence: TGCGCCAGCAGCCGCTCGGGACAGGGGTACGATGAGCAGTTCTTC. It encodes CASSRSGQGYDEQFF.

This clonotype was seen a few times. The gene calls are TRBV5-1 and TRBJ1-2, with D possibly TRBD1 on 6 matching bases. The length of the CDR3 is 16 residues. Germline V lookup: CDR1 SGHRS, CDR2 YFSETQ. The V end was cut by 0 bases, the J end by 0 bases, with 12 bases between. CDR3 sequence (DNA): TGCGCCAGCAGCTTGGGACGGACAGCATCTAACTATGGCTACACCTTC. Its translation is CASSLGRTASNYGYTF.